This T cell receptor beta chain was sequenced during a study of identical twins. General study results and limits: Models predicted too little out-of-frame TCR alpha sharing in monozygotic twins. Among out-of-frame alpha sequences shared by twins, low generation probability occurred in excess.

Per the germline V gene, CDR1 is LNHDA and CDR2 is SQIVND (reference sequence). The trim removed 5 bases at V and 4 bases at J, leaving 14 bases unmatched. This CDR3 is built from 17 residues. A universal primer site was added by template switching, and unique molecular identifiers were carried by the cDNA. TCRdb processed the 5' RACE reads anew with MiXCR; each CDR3 protein has one entry. Counted here are around 490,000 distinct CDR3 sequences, roughly 15% occurring once; the ten biggest clones make up 0.35% to 0.45%. Regarding this clonotype: Its antigen is currently unknown.

The same data also contributed to another study, on yellow fever vaccine responses in identical twins. That work adds: Twins reportedly appeared to share part of their vaccine T cell response while keeping part individual.

The sequence was obtained from a woman under 30 in good health. The gene calls are TRBV19 and TRBJ1-5; 7 bases are shared with TRBD1. Sequences were obtained from CD4+ T cells sorted from blood. DNA of the CDR3: TGTGCCAGTAGTCCTAGGGAGGTGACAGGGAGGAATCAGCCCCAGCATTTT. Translating gives CASSPREVTGRNQPQHF.